What follows are 20 T cell receptor beta chains derived from one specimen sequenced in a study of blood T cell repertoires in COVID-19. The protocol was immunoSEQ multiplex PCR, while the TCRdb copy is restricted to in-frame clones and leaves out a portion. In the table there are around 290,000 clones, approximately 86% of which are singletons. The sequenced sample was peripheral blood. These receptors were obtained from a woman aged 70-85 years with COVID-19, enrolled during active disease.

The chain links TRBV9 to TRBJ2-2, with D tentatively TRBD2 (7 bases). Germline V CDR1 and CDR2: SGDLS, YYNGEE. The V and J ends lost 3 bases and 4 bases respectively, with 16 bases between them. The length of the CDR3 is 16 residues. The CDR3 nucleotides read TGTGCCAGCAGCGCGGGGGGCGGGCGGGCCACCGGGGAGCTGTTTTTT. Residues: CASSAGGGRATGELFF. The variable domain in full, with the rest retrieved from reference TRBV9 and TRBJ2-2, is DSGVTQTPKHLITATGQRVTLRCSPRSGDLSVYWYQQSLDQGLQFLIQYYNGEERAKGNILERFSAQQFPDLHSELNLSSLELGDSALYFCASSAGGGRATGELFFGEGSRLTVL.

The gene calls are TRBV11-2 and TRBJ1-5, with 7 bases matching TRBD1. This CDR3 region has 17 residues. The germline CDR1 and CDR2 sequences are SGHAT and FQNNGV. With V trimmed by 1 base and J by 0 bases, 6 bases remained unmatched. The CDR3 nucleotides read TGTGCCAGCAGCTTAGCCCGATACAGGGGTAGCAATCAGCCCCAGCATTTT. Translated: CASSLARYRGSNQPQHF.

The chain uses TRBV12-5 and TRBJ2-7, with 9 bases fitting TRBD1. Germline V gene lookup returns CDR1 LGHNT and CDR2 FRNRAP. V trimming: 0 bases; J trimming: 6 bases; junction bases outside the gene matches: 9. CDR3 length: 16 amino acids. The CDR3 nucleotides read TGTGCTAGTGGTTTGGTGGAGGGACAGGGAAGGCGCGAGCAGTACTTC. Translation: CASGLVEGQGRREQYF.

V and J are TRBV30 and TRBJ1-3, with D possibly matching TRBD1 (6 bases). The CDR3 is 18 residues long. V lost 4 bases to trimming and J lost 6 bases, with 28 bases between them. The germline V gene encodes CDR1 GTSNPN and CDR2 SVGIG (reference sequence). CDR3 sequence: CAWIAQPPPDRRLNTIYF. The CDR3 nucleotides are TGTGCCTGGATCGCACAACCCCCCCCCGACAGGAGGTTAAACACCATATATTTT.

The chain couples TRBV6-2 or TRBV6-3 to TRBJ2-7; TRBD2 aligns across 7 bases. The CDR3 length is 14 residues. CDR1 is MNHEY and CDR2 is SVGEGT in the germline V gene. V lost 6 bases to trimming and J lost 0 bases; unmatched junction nucleotides: 5. CDR3 region: CASSPRGSSYEQYF. The CDR3 bases are TGTGCCAGCAGCCCTCGCGGGAGCTCCTACGAGCAGTACTTC.

The chain employs TRBV14 and TRBJ1-1, with 8 bases fitting TRBD1. The germline CDR1 and CDR2 sequences are SGHDN and FVKESK. The J segment lost 6 bases and the V segment lost 6 bases, leaving 6 bases of the junction unmatched. The CDR3 length is 13 residues. This CDR3 is CASSPDRGSEAFF. The DNA for the CDR3 is TGTGCCAGCAGTCCTGACAGGGGCTCTGAAGCTTTCTTT.

The chain carries TRBV5-8 and TRBJ1-5, with D tentatively TRBD1 (6 bases). This CDR3 has 15 amino acids. Per germline, CDR1 SGHTS and CDR2 YDEGEE. V gave up 2 bases and J gave up 7 bases, with 16 bases separating them. CDR3 nucleotide sequence: TGTGCCAGCAGCTTTACAGGGCGGTTAGGGCAGCCCCAGCATTTT. It codes for CASSFTGRLGQPQHF.

The chain uses TRBV30 and TRBJ1-6; D unclear. Trimming took off 4 bases at V and 3 bases at J, with 10 bases between the two ends. The CDR3 runs to 14 residues. CDR1 is GTSNPN, CDR2 SVGIG, per germline (reference sequence). CDR3 DNA: TGTGCCTGGAATGACGGGAACTATAATTCACCCCTCCACTTT. Translating gives CAWNDGNYNSPLHF.

V gene TRBV6-5 combines with J gene TRBJ2-7, with TRBD2 identical over 10 bases. Losses at the gene ends were 8 bases for V and 0 bases for J; bases not matched to a gene: 4. Germline-derived CDR1 and CDR2 are MNHEY and SVGAGI. This CDR3 has 14 residues. The CDR3 coding sequence is TGTGCCAGCGCCCGGACTAGCGGCTCCTACGAGCAGTACTTC. Its translation is CASARTSGSYEQYF.

The chain couples TRBV10-3 to TRBJ1-1; D is perhaps TRBD1 (5 bases). The CDR3 is 14 residues long. The germline V and J ends were trimmed by 6 bases and 1 base, with 12 bases remaining between them. From germline, CDR1 is ENHRY and CDR2 SYGVKD. The CDR3 sequence is CAIRGDSRNTEAFF. The CDR3 DNA sequence: TGTGCCATCAGAGGAGACAGCAGGAACACTGAAGCTTTCTTT.

Only a few counts were recorded for this clone. This chain joins TRBV11-2 and TRBJ1-2; D call uncertain. The CDR3 contains 15 residues. Looked up from germline, CDR1 is SGHAT and CDR2 is FQNNGV. The V gene lost 6 bases and the J gene lost 0 bases, with 14 bases spanning the gap. The CDR3 protein is CASRHDIFPNYGYTF. The CDR3, as DNA: TGTGCCAGCAGACATGACATATTCCCTAACTATGGCTACACCTTC.

The V and J genes are TRBV29-1 and TRBJ2-5; D possibly corresponds to TRBD1 (6 bases). V was shortened by 1 base and J by 5 bases, with 14 bases between the two germline ends. There are 14 residues in the CDR3. Germline V CDR1 and CDR2: SQVTM, ANQGSEA. The CDR3 nucleotides read TGCAGCGTTGAAGCCGGGCAGGGGCGGGAGACCCAGTACTTC. Amino acids: CSVEAGQGRETQYF. Full variable domain (remainder filled in from reference TRBV29-1 and TRBJ2-5): SAVISQKPSRDICQRGTSLTIQCQVDSQVTMMFWYRQQPGQSLTLIATANQGSEATYESGFVIDKFPISRPNLTFSTLTVSNMSPEDSSIYLCSVEAGQGRETQYFGPGTRLLVL.

The genes are TRBV28 and TRBJ1-1, with a tentative D call TRBD1 (6 bases). V lost 4 bases and J lost 0, with 18 bases in between. Germline V gene sequence: CDR1 MDHEN, CDR2 SYDVKM. This CDR3 comprises 17 residues. CDR3 coding DNA: TGTGCCAGCAGTTGGGGGGGGGCAGCTAAGATGAACACTGAAGCTTTCTTT. Its protein product is CASSWGGAAKMNTEAFF.

The rearrangement links TRBV19 to TRBJ1-2, with 7 nucleotides matching TRBD1. The ends lost 6 bases at V and 0 bases at J; junction bases unmatched: 4. Germline loops: CDR1 LNHDA, CDR2 SQIVND (reference sequence). The CDR3 totals 14 residues. The DNA for the CDR3 is TGTGCCAGTAGGAGTCAGGGGGCTAACTATGGCTACACCTTC. Translated: CASRSQGANYGYTF.

The rearrangement uses TRBV5-1 and TRBJ1-4; 9 positions agree with TRBD1. Germline V gene sequence: CDR1 SGHRS, CDR2 YFSETQ. There are 14 residues in the CDR3. The trim removed 3 bases at V and 7 bases at J, leaving 4 bases unmatched. CDR3 sequence reads: CASSYTGGSEKLFF. The CDR3 DNA reads TGCGCCAGCAGCTATACAGGGGGCTCTGAAAAACTGTTTTTT. The full variable domain, its missing parts supplied by reference TRBV5-1 and TRBJ1-4, is KAGVTQTPRYLIKTRGQQVTLSCSPISGHRSVSWYQQTPGQGLQFLFEYFSETQRNKGNFPGRFSGRQFSNSRSEMNVSTLELGDSALYLCASSYTGGSEKLFFGSGTQLSVL.

The chain couples TRBV5-1 to TRBJ2-5, with 8 bases fitting TRBD2. In germline, CDR1 is SGHRS, CDR2 YFSETQ. Trimming removed 4 bases from V and 5 bases from J; junction bases left unmatched: 16. The CDR3 is made up of 17 amino acids. CDR3 residues: CASSPPSSGGVQETQYF. CDR3 DNA: TGCGCCAGCAGCCCCCCTTCGAGCGGGGGTGTACAGGAGACCCAGTACTTC.

The V gene is TRBV2, the J gene TRBJ1-2; no definite D call. The V end lost 9 bases, the J end lost 0 bases, and 17 bases lay between the germline ends. Germline loops: CDR1 SNHLY, CDR2 FYNNEI. This CDR3 comprises 15 residues. The CDR3 region is CASLGSHASNYGYTF. In nucleotides, the CDR3 is TGTGCCAGTCTAGGCAGCCATGCTTCTAACTATGGCTACACCTTC.

This chain links TRBV18 with TRBJ2-1; maybe TRBD1 (8 bases). From germline, CDR1 is KGHSH and CDR2 LQKENI. The CDR3 covers 14 residues. Trimming removed 5 bases from V and 8 bases from J, with 16 bases in between. The chain's CDR3 is CASSYRGGSDEQFF. The CDR3 nucleotides read TGTGCCAGCTCATACAGGGGGGGTTCGGATGAGCAGTTCTTC.

The genes are TRBV6-5 and TRBJ2-1; weak D call: TRBD2 (6 bases). This CDR3 spans 15 amino acids. V lost 5 bases and J 4 bases, leaving 15 bases between the germline ends. The germline CDR1 and CDR2 sequences are MNHEY and SVGAGI. The CDR3 here is CASSLSGLAYNEQFF. The CDR3 nucleotides read TGTGCCAGCAGTCTATCCGGGCTAGCGTACAATGAGCAGTTCTTC.

This chain connects TRBV12-3 or TRBV12-4 to TRBJ2-4, with no clear D. V lost 4 bases, J lost 9 bases, and 7 bases lay in between. The CDR3 contains 11 residues. CDR3 sequence: CASSSVSIQYF. The CDR3 DNA is TGTGCCAGCAGTTCAGTAAGCATTCAGTACTTC.